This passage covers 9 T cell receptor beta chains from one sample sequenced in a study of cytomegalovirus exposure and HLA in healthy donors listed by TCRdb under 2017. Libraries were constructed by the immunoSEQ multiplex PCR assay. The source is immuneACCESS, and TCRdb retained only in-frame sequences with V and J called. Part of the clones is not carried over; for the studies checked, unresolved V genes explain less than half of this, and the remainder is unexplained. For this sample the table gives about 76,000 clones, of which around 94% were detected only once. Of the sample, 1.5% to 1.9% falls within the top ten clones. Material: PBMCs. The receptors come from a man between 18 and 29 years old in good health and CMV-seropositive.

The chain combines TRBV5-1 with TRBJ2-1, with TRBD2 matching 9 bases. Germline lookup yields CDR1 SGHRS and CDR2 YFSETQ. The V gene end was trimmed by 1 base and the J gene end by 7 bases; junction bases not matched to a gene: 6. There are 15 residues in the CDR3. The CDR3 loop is CASSLSAGGGNEQFF. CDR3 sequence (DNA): TGCGCCAGCAGCTTGTCTGCGGGAGGGGGGAATGAGCAGTTCTTC.

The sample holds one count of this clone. The CDR3: CASSYKDSRNEQFF. As DNA, the CDR3 is TGTGCCAGCAGTTACAAGGACTCACGAAATGAGCAGTTCTTC. The rearrangement uses TRBV6-6 and TRBJ2-1; D might be TRBD2 (5 bases). Looked up from germline, CDR1 is MNHNY and CDR2 is SVGAGI (reference sequence). CDR3 size: 14 residues. Trimming shortened V by 2 bases and J by 7 bases, and 12 bases separated the two germline ends.

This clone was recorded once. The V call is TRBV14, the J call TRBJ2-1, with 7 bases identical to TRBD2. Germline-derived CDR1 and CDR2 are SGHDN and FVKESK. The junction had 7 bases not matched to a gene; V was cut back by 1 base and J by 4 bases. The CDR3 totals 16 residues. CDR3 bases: TGTGCCAGCAGCCAAGGGGGGGGAATCTTATACAATGAGCAGTTCTTC. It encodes CASSQGGGILYNEQFF.

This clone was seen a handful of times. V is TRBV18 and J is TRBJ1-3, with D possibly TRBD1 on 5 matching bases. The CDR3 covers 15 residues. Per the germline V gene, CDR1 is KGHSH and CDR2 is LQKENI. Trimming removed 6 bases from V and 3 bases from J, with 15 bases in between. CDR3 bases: TGTGCCAGCTCGAATGCGGGGGATCTTGGAAACACCATATATTTT. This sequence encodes CASSNAGDLGNTIYF.

In DNA, the CDR3 is TGTGCCAGCAGCCTAACAGATACGCAGTATTTT. Translated: CASSLTDTQYF. The rearrangement links TRBV5-6 to TRBJ2-3; no clear D gene. This CDR3 contains 11 residues. CDR1 is SGHDT and CDR2 is YYEEEE in the germline V gene. V was clipped by 4 bases and J by 3 bases, with 3 bases between them.

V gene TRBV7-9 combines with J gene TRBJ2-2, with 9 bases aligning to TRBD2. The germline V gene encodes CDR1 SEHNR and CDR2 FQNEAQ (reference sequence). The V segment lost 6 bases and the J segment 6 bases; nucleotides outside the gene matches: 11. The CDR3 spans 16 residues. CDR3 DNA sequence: TGTGCCAGCAGGGGGGAGTTAGCGGGAGCTGCCGGGGAGCTGTTTTTT. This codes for CASRGELAGAAGELFF.

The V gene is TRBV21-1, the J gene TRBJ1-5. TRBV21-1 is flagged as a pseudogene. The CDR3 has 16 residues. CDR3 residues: CASSGDGGGVFQPQHF. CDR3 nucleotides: TGTGCCAGCAGCGGGGACGGTGGGGGGGTTTTCCAGCCCCAGCATTTT.

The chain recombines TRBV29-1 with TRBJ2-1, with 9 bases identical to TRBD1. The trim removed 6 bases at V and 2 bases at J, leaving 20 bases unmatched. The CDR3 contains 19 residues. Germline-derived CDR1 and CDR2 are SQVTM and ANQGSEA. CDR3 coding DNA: TGCAGCGTCTTGTCCCCCCTATCGACAGGGACAGGGCCCTACAATGAGCAGTTCTTC. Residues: CSVLSPLSTGTGPYNEQFF.

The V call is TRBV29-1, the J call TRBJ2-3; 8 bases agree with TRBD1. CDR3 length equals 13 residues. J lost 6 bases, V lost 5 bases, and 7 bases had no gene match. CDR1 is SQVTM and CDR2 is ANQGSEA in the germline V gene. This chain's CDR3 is CSVSGGRDDTQYF. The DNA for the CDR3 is TGCAGCGTTTCAGGGGGCAGGGACGATACGCAGTATTTT.